The clone carrying this T cell receptor beta chain was counted a single time. It was patients with CD8+CD57+ cell expansion by flow cytometry who were chosen for sequencing. Patients, without exception, had severe acquired aplastic anemia. All patients were therapy-naive when blood was sampled. The data were obtained in a study of CD8+CD57+ T cells in acquired aplastic anemia. The TCR beta profiling, which covered VDJ combination and CDR3 sequence, was carried out using genomic DNA as the template. One entry per CDR3 protein results from TCRdb running MiXCR on the reads. The data contain about 160,000 distinct CDR3 sequences, around 75% of them singletons. Germline assignment: CDR1 SEHNR and CDR2 FQNEAQ (reference sequence). This CDR3 has 14 residues. Trimming removed 5 bases from V and 5 bases from J, with 15 bases in between.

What was sequenced was sorted CD4+, CD8+, or CD8+CD57+ T cells (not recorded which) from PBMCs. This chain joins TRBV7-9 and TRBJ1-2, with D perhaps TRBD1 (5 bases). The sequence was obtained from a human donor with aplastic anemia. The CDR3 spells CASSPSGGGYGYTF. As DNA, the CDR3 is TGTGCCAGCAGCCCGTCCGGCGGGGGGTATGGCTACACCTTC.